These T cell receptor beta chains were read from a single sample in a study of T cell changes during pregnancy in multiple sclerosis. TCRdb keeps only in-frame clones here, not all; method: immunoSEQ multiplex PCR. The sample holds approximately 70,000 clones, around nine tenths seen once. The starting material was peripheral blood, obtained in the first trimester of pregnancy. These receptor sequences come from a female donor in good health, enrolled as a control in a pregnancy study. CDR3s include the opening cysteine and the closing phenylalanine or tryptophan. A D gene is named only where the DNA matches it firmly. Expanded clones get a size class; other rows say once, few or many, or leave the size out.

CDR3aa	CDR3nt	v_gene	j_gene	abundance	d_gene
CASSLDGRGLRYGYTF	TGTGCCAGCAGCTTAGATGGTAGAGGACTTCGCTATGGCTACACCTTC	TRBV7-2	TRBJ1-2	-	-
CASRPGDRGTEAFF	TGTGCCAGCAGACCGGGGGACAGGGGAACTGAAGCTTTCTTT	TRBV2	TRBJ1-1	-	TRBD1
CASSAEEIYGYTF	TGTGCCAGCAGTGCGGAGGAAATCTATGGCTACACCTTC	TRBV2	TRBJ1-2	-	-
CASSYRGLNTEAFF	TGTGCCAGCAGCTACAGGGGCTTGAACACTGAAGCTTTCTTT	TRBV7-9	TRBJ1-1	-	TRBD1
CASSFGTGPDQPQHF	TGTGCCAGCAGCTTCGGGACAGGGCCCGATCAGCCCCAGCATTTT	TRBV7-9	TRBJ1-5	-	TRBD1
CAISDQQGAVAYEQYF	TGTGCCATCAGTGACCAACAGGGGGCCGTAGCCTACGAGCAGTACTTC	TRBV10-3	TRBJ2-7	few	TRBD1
CASSLEAGSYEQYF	TGTGCCAGCAGCTTAGAAGCAGGGTCCTACGAGCAGTACTTC	TRBV11-2	TRBJ2-7	-	-
CASTPGWNTGELFF	TGTGCCAGCACCCCCGGTTGGAACACCGGGGAGCTGTTTTTT	TRBV6-5	TRBJ2-2	-	-
CAWTPRRVGNQPQHF	TGTGCCTGGACCCCACGAAGAGTAGGCAATCAGCCCCAGCATTTT	TRBV30	TRBJ1-5	once	-
CASSQEQGTGYYEQYF	TGCGCCAGCAGCCAAGAACAAGGGACAGGGTACTACGAGCAGTACTTC	TRBV4-1	TRBJ2-7	-	TRBD1
CASSNPPGQGRDEQFF	TGTGCCAGTAGTAATCCACCGGGACAGGGTCGAGATGAGCAGTTCTTC	TRBV19	TRBJ2-1	-	TRBD1